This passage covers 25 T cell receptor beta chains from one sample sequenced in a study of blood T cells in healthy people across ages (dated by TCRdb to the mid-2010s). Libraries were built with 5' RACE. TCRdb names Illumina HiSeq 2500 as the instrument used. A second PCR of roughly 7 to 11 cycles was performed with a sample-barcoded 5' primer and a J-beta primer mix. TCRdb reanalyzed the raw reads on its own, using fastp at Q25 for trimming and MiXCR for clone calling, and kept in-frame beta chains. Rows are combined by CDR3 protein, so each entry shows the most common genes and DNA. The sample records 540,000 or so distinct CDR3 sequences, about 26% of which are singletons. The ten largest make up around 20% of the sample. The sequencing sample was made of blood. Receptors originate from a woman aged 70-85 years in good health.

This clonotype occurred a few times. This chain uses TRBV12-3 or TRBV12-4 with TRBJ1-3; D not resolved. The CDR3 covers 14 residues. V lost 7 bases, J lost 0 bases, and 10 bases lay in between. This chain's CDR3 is CASTPSVSGNTIYF. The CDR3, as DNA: TGTGCCAGCACCCCGTCAGTCTCTGGAAACACCATATATTTT.

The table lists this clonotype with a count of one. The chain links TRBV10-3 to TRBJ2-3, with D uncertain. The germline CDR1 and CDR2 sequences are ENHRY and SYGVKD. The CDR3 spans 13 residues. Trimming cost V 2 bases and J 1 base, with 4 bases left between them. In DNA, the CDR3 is TGTGCCATCAGTGAGGGGGGCACAGATACGCAGTATTTT. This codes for CAISEGGTDTQYF.

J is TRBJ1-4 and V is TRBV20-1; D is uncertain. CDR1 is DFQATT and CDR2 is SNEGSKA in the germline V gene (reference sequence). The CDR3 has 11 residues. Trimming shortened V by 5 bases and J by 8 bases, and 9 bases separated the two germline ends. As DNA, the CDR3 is TGCAGTGCTGGTTTCGGGGAAAAACTGTTTTTT. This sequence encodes CSAGFGEKLFF.

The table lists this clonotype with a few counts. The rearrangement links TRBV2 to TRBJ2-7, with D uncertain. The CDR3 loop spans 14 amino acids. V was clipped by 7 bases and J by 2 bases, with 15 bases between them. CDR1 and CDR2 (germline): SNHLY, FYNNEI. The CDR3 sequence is CASTRQNEAYEQYF. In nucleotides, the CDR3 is TGTGCCAGCACCCGCCAGAACGAGGCCTACGAGCAGTACTTC.

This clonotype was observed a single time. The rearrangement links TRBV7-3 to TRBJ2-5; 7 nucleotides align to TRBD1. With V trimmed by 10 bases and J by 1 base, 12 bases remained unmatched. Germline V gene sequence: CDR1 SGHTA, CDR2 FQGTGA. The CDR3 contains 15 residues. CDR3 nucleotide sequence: TGTGCCACCAGTGTCAAGGGGGCTTCCCAAGAGACCCAGTACTTC. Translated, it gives CATSVKGASQETQYF.

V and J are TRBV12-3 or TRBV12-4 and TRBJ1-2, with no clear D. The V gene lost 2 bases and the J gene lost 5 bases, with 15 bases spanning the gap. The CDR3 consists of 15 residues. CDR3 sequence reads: CASSLNQIPPYGYTF. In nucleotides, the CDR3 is TGTGCCAGCAGTTTAAACCAAATACCGCCGTATGGCTACACCTTC.

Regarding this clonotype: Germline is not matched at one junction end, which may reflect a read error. The CDR3 spells CVSSFSGPYNEQFF. CDR3 nucleotide sequence: TGTGTCAGCAGCTTCTCCGGGCCTTACAATGAGCAGTTCTTC. This chain joins TRBV7-9 and TRBJ2-1; no reliable D call. Germline V lookup: CDR1 SEHNR, CDR2 FQNEAQ (reference sequence). CDR3 size: 14 residues.

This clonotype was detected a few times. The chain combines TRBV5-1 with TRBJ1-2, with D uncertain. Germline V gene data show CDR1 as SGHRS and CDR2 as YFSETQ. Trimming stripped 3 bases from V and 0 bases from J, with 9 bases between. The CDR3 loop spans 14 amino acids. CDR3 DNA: TGCGCCAGCAGCTATGAGGGCGCTAACTATGGCTACACCTTC. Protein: CASSYEGANYGYTF.

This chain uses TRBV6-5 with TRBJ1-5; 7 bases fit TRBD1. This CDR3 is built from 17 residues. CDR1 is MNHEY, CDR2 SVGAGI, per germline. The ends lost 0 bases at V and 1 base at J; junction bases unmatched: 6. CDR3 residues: CASSYSSGGGSNQPQHF. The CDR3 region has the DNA TGTGCCAGCAGTTACTCTTCAGGGGGTGGGAGCAATCAGCCCCAGCATTTT.

In DNA, the CDR3 is TGCAGCGTTGTAGCGGCGGGGAACAATGAGCAGTTCTTC. This gives the protein CSVVAAGNNEQFF. The chain carries TRBV29-1 and TRBJ2-1; D may be TRBD2 (6 bases). The V gene lost 4 bases and the J gene lost 5 bases, with 12 bases spanning the gap. The CDR3 is 13 residues long. Germline assignment: CDR1 SQVTM and CDR2 ANQGSEA.

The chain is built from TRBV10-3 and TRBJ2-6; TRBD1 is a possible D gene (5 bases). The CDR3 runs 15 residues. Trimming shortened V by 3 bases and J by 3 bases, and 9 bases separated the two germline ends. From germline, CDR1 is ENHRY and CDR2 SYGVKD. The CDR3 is CAISDQGGGANVLTF. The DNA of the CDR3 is TGTGCCATCAGTGATCAGGGCGGTGGGGCCAACGTCCTGACTTTC.

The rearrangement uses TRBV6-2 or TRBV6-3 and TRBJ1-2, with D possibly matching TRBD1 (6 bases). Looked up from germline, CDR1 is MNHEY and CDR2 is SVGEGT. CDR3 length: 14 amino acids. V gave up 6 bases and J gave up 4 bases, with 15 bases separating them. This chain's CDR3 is CASSFQAGVYGYTF. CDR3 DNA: TGTGCCAGCAGCTTCCAAGCAGGGGTCTATGGCTACACCTTC.

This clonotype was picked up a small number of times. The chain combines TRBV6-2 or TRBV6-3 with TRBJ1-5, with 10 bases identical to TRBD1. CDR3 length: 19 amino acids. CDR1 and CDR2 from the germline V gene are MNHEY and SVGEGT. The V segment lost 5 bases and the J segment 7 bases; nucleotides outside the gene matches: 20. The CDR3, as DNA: TGTGCCAGCAGTACCCGGGGACAGGGGACATCAGTGGAGGCGCAGCCCCAGCATTTT. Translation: CASSTRGQGTSVEAQPQHF.

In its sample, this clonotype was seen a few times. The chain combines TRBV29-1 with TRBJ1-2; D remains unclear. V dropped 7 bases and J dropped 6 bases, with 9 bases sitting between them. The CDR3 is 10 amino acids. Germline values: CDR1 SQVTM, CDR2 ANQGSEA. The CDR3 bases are TGCAGCGGGGGAGGGAATGGCTACACCTTC. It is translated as CSGGGNGYTF.

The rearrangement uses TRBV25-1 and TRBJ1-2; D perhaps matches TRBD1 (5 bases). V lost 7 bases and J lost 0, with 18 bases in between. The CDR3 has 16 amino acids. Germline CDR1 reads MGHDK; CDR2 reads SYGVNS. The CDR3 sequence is CASTEDGTAANYGYTF. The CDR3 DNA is TGTGCCAGCACTGAGGACGGGACCGCGGCTAACTATGGCTACACCTTC.

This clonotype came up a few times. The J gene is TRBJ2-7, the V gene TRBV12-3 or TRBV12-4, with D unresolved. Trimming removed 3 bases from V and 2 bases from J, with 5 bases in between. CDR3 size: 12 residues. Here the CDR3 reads CASSFIPYEQYF. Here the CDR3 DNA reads TGTGCCAGCAGTTTCATCCCCTACGAGCAGTACTTC.

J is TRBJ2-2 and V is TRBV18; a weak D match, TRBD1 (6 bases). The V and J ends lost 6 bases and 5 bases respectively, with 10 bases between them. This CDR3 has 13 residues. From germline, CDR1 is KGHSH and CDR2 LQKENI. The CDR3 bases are TGTGCCAGCTCGACAGGAAAGACCGGGGAGCTGTTTTTT. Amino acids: CASSTGKTGELFF.

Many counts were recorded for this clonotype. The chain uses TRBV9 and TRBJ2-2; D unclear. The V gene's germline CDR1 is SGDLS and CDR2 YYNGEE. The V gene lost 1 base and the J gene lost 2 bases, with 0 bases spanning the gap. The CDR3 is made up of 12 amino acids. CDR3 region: CASSVNTGELFF. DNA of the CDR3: TGTGCCAGCAGCGTAAACACCGGGGAGCTGTTTTTT.

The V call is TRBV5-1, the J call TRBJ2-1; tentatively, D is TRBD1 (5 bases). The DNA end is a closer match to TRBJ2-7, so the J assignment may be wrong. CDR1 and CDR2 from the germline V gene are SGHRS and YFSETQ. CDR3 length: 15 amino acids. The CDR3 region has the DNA TGCGCCAGCAGCCAGGGCCAACTCGGCATAGGCGAGCAGTACTTC. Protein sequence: CASSQGQLGIGEQYF.

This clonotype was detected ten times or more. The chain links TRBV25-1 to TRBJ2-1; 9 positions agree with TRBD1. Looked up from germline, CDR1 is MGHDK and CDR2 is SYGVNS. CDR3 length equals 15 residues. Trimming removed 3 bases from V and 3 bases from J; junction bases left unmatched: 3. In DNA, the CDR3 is TGTGCCAGCAGTGATCCGGGACAGGGCTACAATGAGCAGTTCTTC. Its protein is CASSDPGQGYNEQFF.

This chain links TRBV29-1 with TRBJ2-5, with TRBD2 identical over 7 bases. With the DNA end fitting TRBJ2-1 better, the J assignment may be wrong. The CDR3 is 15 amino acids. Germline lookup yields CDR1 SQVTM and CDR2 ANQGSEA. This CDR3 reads CSVESDTGGYNEQFF. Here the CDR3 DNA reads TGCAGCGTTGAGAGTGATACGGGAGGATACAATGAGCAGTTCTTC.

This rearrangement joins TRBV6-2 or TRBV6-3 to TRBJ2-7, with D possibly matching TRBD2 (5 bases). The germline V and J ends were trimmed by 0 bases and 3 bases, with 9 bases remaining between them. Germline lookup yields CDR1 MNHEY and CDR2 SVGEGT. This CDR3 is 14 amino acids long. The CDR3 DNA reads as TGTGCCAGCAGTTACTCCACTAGGGTCTACGAGCAGTACTTC. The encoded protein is CASSYSTRVYEQYF.

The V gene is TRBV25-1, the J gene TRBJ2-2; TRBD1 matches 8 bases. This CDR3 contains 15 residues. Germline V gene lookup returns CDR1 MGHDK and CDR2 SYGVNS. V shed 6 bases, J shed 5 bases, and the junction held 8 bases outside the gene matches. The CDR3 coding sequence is TGTGCCAGCAGCCCCCCAGGGGGCCGAACCGGGGAGCTGTTTTTT. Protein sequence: CASSPPGGRTGELFF.

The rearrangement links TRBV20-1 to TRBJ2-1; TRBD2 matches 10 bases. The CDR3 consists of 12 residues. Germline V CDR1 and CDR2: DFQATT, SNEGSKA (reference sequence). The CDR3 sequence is CSAAGGSNEQFF. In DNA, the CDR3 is TGCTCTGCAGCGGGGGGGAGTAATGAGCAGTTCTTC.

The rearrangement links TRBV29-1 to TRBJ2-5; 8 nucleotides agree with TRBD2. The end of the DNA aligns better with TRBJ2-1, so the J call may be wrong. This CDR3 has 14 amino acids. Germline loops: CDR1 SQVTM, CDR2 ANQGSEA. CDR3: CSAGGGKGDNEQFF. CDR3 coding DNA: TGCAGCGCCGGGGGGGGAAAAGGTGACAATGAGCAGTTCTTC.